This T cell receptor beta chain was captured by sequencing in a study of cytomegalovirus exposure and HLA in healthy donors. Both 60 Vbeta primers and 13 Jbeta primers went into the PCR. TCRdb's table, derived via immunoSEQ multiplex PCR, lists solely in-frame clones and lacks some. This sample yields around 180,000 clones, of which about four fifths are seen a single time; around 5% belongs to the top ten. This TCR was sampled from a girl aged 5 to 17 in good health and CMV-seropositive. The source material was PBMCs.

CDR3 in DNA: TGTGCCAGCGGGGCTGCGTCCTACAATGAGCAGTTCTTC. Its translation: CASGAASYNEQFF. V usage is TRBV9 and J usage is TRBJ2-1; D possibly corresponds to TRBD1 (5 bases). This CDR3 has 13 residues. Trimming removed 7 bases from V and 1 base from J, with 9 bases in between. Germline lookup yields CDR1 SGDLS and CDR2 YYNGEE.